What follows are 26 T cell receptor beta chains derived from one specimen sequenced in a study of graft-versus-host responses after intestinal transplantation. The antigens of these receptors remain unknown. The protocol was immunoSEQ multiplex PCR, while the TCRdb copy is restricted to in-frame clones and leaves out a portion. The sample has more than 80,000 clones; roughly four fifths are singletons. Sequenced here: unstimulated CD8+ T cells sorted from spleen or lymph node cells, sampled before intestinal transplant. The receptors come from a human donor who received an intestinal transplant.

V is TRBV29-1 and J is TRBJ2-5, with 10 bases lining up with TRBD2. The V segment lost 3 bases and the J segment 2 bases; nucleotides outside the gene matches: 9. CDR1 is SQVTM and CDR2 is ANQGSEA in the germline V gene. This CDR3 has 16 residues. The CDR3 loop reads CSVDGVGLADQETQYF. The CDR3 bases are TGCAGCGTTGATGGAGTAGGACTAGCGGATCAAGAGACCCAGTACTTC.

The chain couples TRBV6-1 to TRBJ2-5; D is perhaps TRBD2 (5 bases). V lost 1 base, J lost 2 bases, and 14 bases lay in between. CDR1 and CDR2 (germline): MNHNS, SASEGT. The CDR3 runs 16 residues. The DNA of the CDR3 is TGTGCCAGCAGTGAAGTACCGGGAAACCTACAAGAGACCCAGTACTTC. Protein product: CASSEVPGNLQETQYF.

The chain has TRBV10-2 and TRBJ1-2; D gene unclear. This CDR3 region has 14 residues. Trimming took 8 bases from V and 3 from J, leaving 16 bases between them. The germline V gene encodes CDR1 WSHSY and CDR2 SAAADI. The CDR3 nucleotides read TGCGCCAGCGACTCCGGGCCGAGGGACTATGGCTACACCTTC. Protein: CASDSGPRDYGYTF.

J is TRBJ2-7 and V is TRBV6-5, with D unclear. This CDR3 is built from 14 residues. Per the germline V gene, CDR1 is MNHEY and CDR2 is SVGAGI. V gave up 2 bases and J gave up 0 bases, with 8 bases separating them. The CDR3: CASSYVAGSYEQYF. The CDR3, as DNA: TGTGCCAGCAGTTACGTGGCAGGCTCCTACGAGCAGTACTTC.

There are a few counts of this clone. This chain links TRBV10-1 with TRBJ2-1, with D perhaps matching TRBD1 or TRBD2 (5 bases each). The germline gives CDR1 WNHNN, CDR2 SYGVQD (reference sequence). This CDR3 region has 13 residues. V lost 3 bases, J lost 8 bases, and 11 bases lay in between. The chain's CDR3 is CASSEGSGHEQFF. For the CDR3, the DNA is TGCGCCAGCAGTGAAGGGTCGGGGCATGAGCAGTTCTTC.

This chain links TRBV7-6 with TRBJ2-7, with TRBD1 matching 8 bases. CDR1 SGHVS and CDR2 FNYEAQ come from the germline V gene. The CDR3 covers 16 residues. J gave up 0 bases and V 1 base, and 5 bases lay outside the gene matches. The CDR3 DNA follows: TGTGCCAGCAGCTTAGGGGACAGGCCCAGCTCCTACGAGCAGTACTTC. Translation: CASSLGDRPSSYEQYF.

The chain is built from TRBV5-1 and TRBJ2-1; TRBD2 matches at 11 bases. V lost 2 bases and J lost 3; bases outside the gene matches: 10. The CDR3 covers 18 residues. CDR1 and CDR2 from the germline V gene are SGHRS and YFSETQ. CDR3 DNA: TGCGCCAGCAGCTTATTAGCGGGAGGGCCGGTGGACTACAATGAGCAGTTCTTC. Translation gives CASSLLAGGPVDYNEQFF.

The V call is TRBV25-1, the J call TRBJ2-6, with D perhaps assigned TRBD1 or TRBD2 (6 bases each). Germline CDR1 and CDR2: MGHDK and SYGVNS. V shed 7 bases and J shed 2 bases, with 15 bases lying between them. The CDR3 length is 16 residues. CDR3 nucleotides: TGTGCCAGCACCGACCTAGGGGGGACTGGGGCCAACGTCCTGACTTTC. Translation: CASTDLGGTGANVLTF.

The chain recombines TRBV11-2 with TRBJ2-1; D gene uncertain. This CDR3 spans 17 amino acids. Trimming cost V 5 bases and J 2 bases, with 19 bases left between them. Germline V gives CDR1 SGHAT, CDR2 FQNNGV. The CDR3 sequence is CASSLDLGFSAYNEQFF. The CDR3 DNA reads TGTGCCAGCAGCCTTGACCTTGGTTTTAGTGCCTACAATGAGCAGTTCTTC. Combining the CDR3 with reference TRBV11-2 and TRBJ2-1 gives the whole variable domain EAGVAQSPRYKIIEKRQSVAFWCNPISGHATLYWYQQILGQGPKLLIQFQNNGVVDDSQLPKDRFSAERLKGVDSTLKIQPAKLEDSAVYLCASSLDLGFSAYNEQFFGPGTRLTVL.

This rearrangement joins TRBV10-2 to TRBJ2-3; D tentatively reads TRBD1 or TRBD2 (5 bases each). Trimming removed 6 bases at V and 0 bases at J, with 10 bases between. The CDR3 totals 14 residues. CDR1 and CDR2 from the germline V gene are WSHSY and SAAADI. Here the CDR3 reads CASRARDSTDTQYF. In DNA form, the CDR3 reads TGCGCCAGCAGGGCCCGGGACAGCACAGATACGCAGTATTTT.

This chain links TRBV7-9 with TRBJ2-1, with TRBD1 matching 7 bases. The germline gives CDR1 SEHNR, CDR2 FQNEAQ (reference sequence). CDR3 length: 18 residues. V was pared by 1 base and J by 2 bases, with 11 bases of the junction left unmatched. Here the CDR3 reads CASSLEGGPGTAYNEQFF. CDR3 bases: TGTGCCAGCAGCTTAGAAGGTGGGCCCGGGACAGCCTACAATGAGCAGTTCTTC.

The V call is TRBV11-2, the J call TRBJ2-5; TRBD2 matches at 14 bases. J lost 4 bases, V lost 3 bases, and 1 base had no gene match. This CDR3 comprises 15 residues. Germline V CDR1 and CDR2: SGHAT, FQNNGV. The CDR3 loop reads CASSLTSGGAETQYF. DNA for the CDR3: TGTGCCAGCAGCTTGACTAGCGGGGGGGCAGAGACCCAGTACTTC.

The V call is TRBV7-6, the J call TRBJ1-2, with D tentatively TRBD1 (6 bases). Trimming removed 3 bases at V and 0 bases at J, with 14 bases between. CDR1 is SGHVS and CDR2 is FNYEAQ in the germline V gene. This CDR3 is built from 16 residues. DNA for the CDR3: TGTGCCAGCAGCTTCGTAGCGGGGGACACTAACTATGGCTACACCTTC. Its translation is CASSFVAGDTNYGYTF. Variable domain in full (rest from reference TRBV7-6 and TRBJ1-2): GAGVSQSPRYKVTKRGQDVALRCDPISGHVSLYWYRQALGQGPEFLTYFNYEAQQDKSGLPNDRFSAERPEGSISTLTIQRTEQRDSAMYRCASSFVAGDTNYGYTFGSGTRLTVV.

In this sample, this clone turned up once. The chain recombines TRBV27 with TRBJ2-3; 9 nucleotides line up with TRBD2. V shed 6 bases and J 1 base; nucleotides not matched to a gene: 2. Germline CDR1 and CDR2: MNHEY and SMNVEV (reference sequence). The CDR3 runs to 14 residues. The CDR3 protein is CASRLAGGTDTQYF. The CDR3 DNA is TGTGCCAGCAGATTAGCGGGGGGCACAGATACGCAGTATTTT.

The genes are TRBV5-6 and TRBJ1-1; D unclear. The CDR3 sequence is 14 residues long. V was clipped by 4 bases and J by 5 bases, with 15 bases between them. Germline CDR1 and CDR2: SGHDT and YYEEEE. The CDR3 loop is CASSATHFKTEAFF. The CDR3 bases are TGTGCCAGCAGCGCTACTCACTTCAAGACTGAAGCTTTCTTT.

The rearrangement joins TRBV7-9 to TRBJ1-6; TRBD1 matches 10 bases. Germline V CDR1 and CDR2: SEHNR, FQNEAQ (reference sequence). The CDR3 contains 15 residues. V trimming: 4 bases; J trimming: 10 bases; junction bases outside the gene matches: 7. CDR3 region: CASSSWDRGNSPLHF. CDR3 in DNA: TGTGCCAGCAGCTCCTGGGACAGGGGTAACTCACCCCTCCACTTT.

A few counts support this clone. The chain recombines TRBV5-8 with TRBJ2-7, with 7 bases lining up with TRBD1. The CDR3 has 13 residues. Germline CDR1 and CDR2: SGHTS and YDEGEE. The trim removed 5 bases at V and 1 base at J, leaving 3 bases unmatched. In DNA form, the CDR3 reads TGTGCCAGCAGGTACAGGGGATCCTACGAGCAGTACTTC. It specifies CASRYRGSYEQYF.

This clone showed up just a few times. Other DNA sequences within the sample encode an identical CDR3. The gene calls are TRBV9 and TRBJ2-3; TRBD2 agrees at 13 bases. This CDR3 has 16 residues. Trimming cost V 0 bases and J 8 bases; bases outside gene matches: 6. Germline V lookup: CDR1 SGDLS, CDR2 YYNGEE. The CDR3 spells CASSVGQGLAGRTQYF. CDR3 nucleotide sequence: TGTGCCAGCAGCGTAGGTCAGGGACTAGCGGGGCGTACGCAGTATTTT.

The chain has TRBV28 and TRBJ1-2; perhaps TRBD1 as D (5 bases). The ends were cut back, 2 bases at V and 4 bases at J, with 8 bases in the middle. The length of the CDR3 is 13 residues. Germline loops: CDR1 MDHEN, CDR2 SYDVKM. The CDR3 DNA is TGTGCCAGCAGTTTAGGAGGGACCTATGGCTACACCTTC. Protein sequence: CASSLGGTYGYTF.

Only a few counts were recorded for this clone. V and J are TRBV10-2 and TRBJ2-2, with 9 nucleotides matching TRBD2. This CDR3 spans 14 amino acids. V shed 8 bases, J shed 3 bases, and the junction held 4 bases outside the gene matches. The V gene's germline CDR1 is WSHSY and CDR2 SAAADI. CDR3 coding DNA: TGCGCCAGCGGCCTAGCGGGGTACACCGGGGAGCTGTTTTTT. Its protein product is CASGLAGYTGELFF.

This clone has a single count. The J gene is TRBJ2-7, the V gene TRBV13, with TRBD1 matching over 12 bases. Germline assignment: CDR1 PRHDT and CDR2 FYEKMQ (reference sequence). V lost 5 bases, J lost 5 bases, and 4 bases stayed unmatched. This CDR3 has 14 amino acids. This CDR3 reads CASSPRDRGHEQYF. The CDR3 region has the DNA TGTGCCAGCAGCCCGAGGGACAGGGGGCACGAGCAGTACTTC.

V and J are TRBV4-1 and TRBJ1-6, with a possible D match to TRBD1 (6 bases). Germline V gene data show CDR1 as MGHRA and CDR2 as YSYEKL. V was pared by 0 bases and J by 9 bases, with 12 bases between. This CDR3 has 15 residues. DNA for the CDR3: TGCGCCAGCAGCCAAGAATCTACCAGGGGTTCACCCCTCCACTTT. Residues: CASSQESTRGSPLHF.

This clone appeared a single time. The rearrangement joins TRBV11-2 to TRBJ2-7; weak D call: TRBD2 (6 bases). The CDR3 has 14 residues. Trimming cost V 1 base and J 4 bases, with 11 bases left between them. Germline CDR1 SGHAT, CDR2 FQNNGV. CDR3 protein: CASSLGAGRYEQYF. The CDR3 DNA reads TGTGCCAGCAGCTTAGGGGCAGGGAGGTACGAGCAGTACTTC.

Details on this clone: Its ends do not fully match the called genes, so a read error is possible. The chain joins TRBV6-5 to TRBJ2-7; D gene ambiguous. The CDR3 totals 11 residues. Germline-derived CDR1 and CDR2 are MNHEY and SVGAGI. The CDR3 sequence: CASSNSYEQYF. The CDR3 DNA is TGTGCCAGCAGTAACTCCTACGAGCAGTACTTC.

This clone was seen a handful of times. V usage is TRBV29-1 and J usage is TRBJ2-1, with 7 nucleotides matching TRBD2. Unmatched junction bases numbered 11, after V lost 3 bases and J lost 0 bases. CDR3 size: 17 residues. Germline CDR1 SQVTM, CDR2 ANQGSEA. CDR3 DNA sequence: TGCAGCGTTGAGGCGGGAGAATGGGTTTTCTCCTACAATGAGCAGTTCTTC. Encoded protein: CSVEAGEWVFSYNEQFF.

The chain recombines TRBV9 with TRBJ2-1; 10 nucleotides agree with TRBD2. The germline gives CDR1 SGDLS, CDR2 YYNGEE. The ends lost 3 bases at V and 7 bases at J; junction bases unmatched: 13. The CDR3 totals 17 residues. The CDR3 reads CASSAPADLAGVNEQFF. The CDR3 bases are TGTGCCAGCAGCGCACCCGCCGATCTAGCGGGAGTGAATGAGCAGTTCTTC.